One and the same sample provided the 10 T cell receptor beta chains below, sequenced in a study of OX40 agonist ivuxolimab in advanced cancers. Clones were sequenced by immunoSEQ multiplex PCR, and TCRdb holds only the in-frame ones, with some missing. This sample yields some 110,000 clones, of which about 94% are seen a single time; approximately 0.15% belongs to the top ten. This material consisted of CD4+ or CD8+ T cells sorted from blood, taken in a trial of the OX40 agonist ivuxolimab. Every receptor here comes from an adult with an advanced solid tumor such as melanoma, head and neck, liver or kidney cancer.

V gene TRBV6-5 combines with J gene TRBJ2-1, with 8 bases that match TRBD1. V lost 2 bases and J lost 9; bases outside the gene matches: 9. The germline gives CDR1 MNHEY, CDR2 SVGAGI. The CDR3 is 15 residues long. CDR3 nucleotide sequence: TGTGCCAGCAGTTACGGGGACAGGATGAGGAGTGAGCAGTTCTTC. Amino acids: CASSYGDRMRSEQFF.

The chain is built from TRBV9 and TRBJ1-5, with D maybe TRBD1 (6 bases). V was shortened by 0 bases and J by 4 bases, with 11 bases between the two germline ends. The CDR3 is made up of 15 amino acids. Germline CDR1 is SGDLS and CDR2 is YYNGEE. The CDR3 DNA is TGTGCCAGCAGCGTAGCTCCAGGGGAGAATCAGCCCCAGCATTTT. This gives the protein CASSVAPGENQPQHF.

This chain links TRBV7-2 with TRBJ2-2; 15 bases match TRBD2. The trim removed 5 bases at V and 3 bases at J, leaving 4 bases unmatched. Germline V gene data show CDR1 as SGHTA and CDR2 as FQGNSA. This CDR3 has 17 amino acids. CDR3 protein: CASSTGTSGRYTGELFF. The CDR3 DNA reads as TGTGCCAGCAGCACCGGGACTAGCGGGAGGTACACCGGGGAGCTGTTTTTT.

The rearrangement joins TRBV11-2 to TRBJ1-6; no clear D gene. CDR3 length: 14 amino acids. With 0 bases removed from V and 9 bases from J, the gap between germline ends came to 9 bases. Germline CDR1 SGHAT, CDR2 FQNNGV. CDR3 bases: TGTGCCAGCAGCTTAGAGAGAAAAGGTTCACCCCTCCACTTT. This sequence encodes CASSLERKGSPLHF.

The chain is built from TRBV18 and TRBJ2-6; 7 bases fit TRBD1. The CDR3 is made up of 15 amino acids. With 5 bases clipped from V and 16 bases from J, the junction kept 17 bases outside the gene matches. Per germline, CDR1 KGHSH and CDR2 LQKENI. CDR3 loop: CASSSPGQRSRVLTF. CDR3 coding DNA: TGTGCCAGCTCATCCCCGGGACAGAGGAGCAGGGTGCTGACTTTC.

The chain links TRBV5-5 to TRBJ2-4; 8 bases align to TRBD1. The germline CDR1 and CDR2 sequences are SGHKS and YYEKEE (reference sequence). With 5 bases clipped from V and 0 bases from J, the junction kept 16 bases outside the gene matches. The CDR3 is 19 amino acids. The CDR3 spells CASSLLRGQADLAKNIQYF. The DNA for the CDR3 is TGTGCCAGCAGTTTACTTCGGGGACAGGCTGACTTAGCCAAAAACATTCAGTACTTC.

V is TRBV29-1 and J is TRBJ2-3, with D perhaps assigned TRBD1 or TRBD2 (6 bases each). This CDR3 contains 15 residues. Germline CDR1 reads SQVTM; CDR2 reads ANQGSEA. V was cut by 1 base and J by 1 base, with 12 bases left in between. The CDR3 DNA reads TGCAGCGTTGAAGTGGGGGGCCAGGGCACAGATACGCAGTATTTT. It yields the protein CSVEVGGQGTDTQYF.

CDR3 DNA: TGTGCCAGCAGTGAAGCGCTTCGGACTGCTTCTCACTGGGGCGGGGAGCTGTTTTTT. The encoded protein is CASSEALRTASHWGGELFF. The rearrangement joins TRBV6-1 to TRBJ2-2; TRBD2 is a possible D gene (5 bases). V was shortened by 0 bases and J by 7 bases, with 24 bases between the two germline ends. In germline, CDR1 is MNHNS, CDR2 SASEGT. The CDR3 loop spans 19 amino acids.

V is TRBV5-1 and J is TRBJ2-3; no definite D call. V shed 6 bases and J shed 1 base, with 12 bases lying between them. Germline CDR1 SGHRS, CDR2 YFSETQ. This CDR3 comprises 14 residues. The CDR3 DNA is TGCGCCAGCACCCTAAACCTTGGCACAGATACGCAGTATTTT. This codes for CASTLNLGTDTQYF. The variable domain in full, with the rest retrieved from reference TRBV5-1 and TRBJ2-3, is KAGVTQTPRYLIKTRGQQVTLSCSPISGHRSVSWYQQTPGQGLQFLFEYFSETQRNKGNFPGRFSGRQFSNSRSEMNVSTLELGDSALYLCASTLNLGTDTQYFGPGTRLTVL.

The rearrangement uses TRBV28 and TRBJ1-4; perhaps TRBD1 as D (5 bases). The CDR3 is made up of 13 amino acids. Trimming pared 2 bases from V and 7 bases from J, leaving 8 bases between. Germline loops: CDR1 MDHEN, CDR2 SYDVKM. CDR3 bases: TGTGCCAGCAGTTTAGGAGGGGTTGAAAAACTGTTTTTT. Protein: CASSLGGVEKLFF.